Listed here are 10 T cell receptor beta chains from one sample, sequenced in a study of beta chain features in type 1 diabetes. Their cognate antigens are unknown. Findings of the study overall: Among patients with Type 1 diabetes, TCRB CDR3s were moderately but significantly shorter in every one of the four CD4+ subsets.

TCRB transcripts that were expressed got sequenced, as all of the isolated RNA had been reverse transcribed. Sequencing used immunoSEQ multiplex PCR; TCRdb keeps in-frame clones, though not all of them. The sample lists around 160,000 clones; 6.5% to 10% were seen once. The sequencing input was central memory CD4+ T cells from blood. The receptors originated from a woman aged 18 to 35 with type 1 diabetes.

The V and J genes are TRBV10-3 and TRBJ1-1; 8 bases agree with TRBD1. This CDR3 region has 14 residues. The J segment lost 0 bases and the V segment lost 5 bases, leaving 2 bases of the junction unmatched. Germline V gene data show CDR1 as ENHRY and CDR2 as SYGVKD. The DNA for the CDR3 is TGTGCCATCAGTCAGGGACAGGTGAACACTGAAGCTTTCTTT. This translates into CAISQGQVNTEAFF.

This clone was counted a few times. The genes are TRBV7-9 and TRBJ1-6; tentative D call: TRBD1 (5 bases). Trimming took off 4 bases at V and 8 bases at J, with 6 bases between the two ends. The germline gives CDR1 SEHNR, CDR2 FQNEAQ (reference sequence). The CDR3 has 12 amino acids. The DNA of the CDR3 is TGTGCCAGCAGCTCGACAGATTCACCCCTCCACTTT. This translates into CASSSTDSPLHF.

To note about this clone: At one end, the junction sequence differs from germline, possibly due to a read error. V and J are TRBV9 and TRBJ1-1; D is perhaps TRBD1 (6 bases). CDR3 length equals 14 residues. CDR1 is SGDLS and CDR2 is YYNGEE in the germline V gene. The CDR3 spells CASNVGGGGTEAFF. CDR3 sequence (DNA): TGTGCCAGCAACGTAGGGGGGGGTGGCACTGAAGCTTTCTTT.

The chain links TRBV6-5 to TRBJ2-1; no firm D call. The CDR3 totals 16 residues. V lost 0 bases and J 4 bases, leaving 13 bases between the germline ends. The germline gives CDR1 MNHEY, CDR2 SVGAGI. The CDR3 DNA sequence: TGTGCCAGCAGTTACTCGAGAAGACGAGCGTACAATGAGCAGTTCTTC. Protein sequence: CASSYSRRRAYNEQFF.

This clone was observed a handful of times. The J gene is TRBJ2-3, the V gene TRBV30, with a tentative D call TRBD2 (6 bases). This CDR3 region has 14 residues. Per the germline V gene, CDR1 is GTSNPN and CDR2 is SVGIG (reference sequence). Trimming cost V 1 base and J 1 base, with 9 bases left between them. The CDR3 DNA sequence: TGTGCCTGGAGTGGGGCTAGCGGCACAGATACGCAGTATTTT. It codes for CAWSGASGTDTQYF. The full variable domain, rest sourced from reference TRBV30 and TRBJ2-3, is SQTIHQWPATLVQPVGSPLSLECTVEGTSNPNLYWYRQAAGRGLQLLFYSVGIGQISSEVPQNLSASRPQDRQFILSSKKLLLSDSGFYLCAWSGASGTDTQYFGPGTRLTVL.

This clone came up a few times. The V gene is TRBV19, the J gene TRBJ2-1; maybe TRBD2 (6 bases). This CDR3 has 15 residues. Trimming took 4 bases from V and 6 from J, leaving 16 bases between them. Germline CDR1 is LNHDA and CDR2 is SQIVND (reference sequence). CDR3 in DNA: TGTGCCAGTAGTAGGCCCGGGGGTGGGACCAATGAGCAGTTCTTC. It translates to CASSRPGGGTNEQFF.

J is TRBJ2-2 and V is TRBV4-3; 14 positions match TRBD2. V trimming: 6 bases; J trimming: 0 bases; junction bases outside the gene matches: 6. The CDR3 extends over 18 amino acids. Germline CDR1 and CDR2: LGHNA and YSLEER. This CDR3 is CASRRTSGRFANTGELFF. The CDR3 nucleotides are TGCGCCAGCAGGCGGACTAGCGGGAGGTTCGCGAACACCGGGGAGCTGTTTTTT.

On this clone itself: The same CDR3 also results from other DNA sequences found in this sample. CDR3 amino acids: CASSLQGGATNEKLFF. CDR3 in DNA: TGCGCCAGCAGCTTGCAGGGGGGAGCAACTAATGAAAAACTGTTTTTT. This chain joins TRBV5-1 and TRBJ1-4; the match to TRBD1 covers 7 bases. Germline CDR1 and CDR2: SGHRS and YFSETQ. The CDR3 extends over 16 amino acids. V shed 1 base, J shed 0 bases, and the junction held 3 bases outside the gene matches.

The J gene is TRBJ2-3, the V gene TRBV15; 10 bases map to TRBD2. CDR1 is LNHNV, CDR2 YYDKDF, per germline (reference sequence). Unmatched junction bases numbered 2, after V lost 6 bases and J lost 8 bases. This CDR3 spans 12 amino acids. The CDR3 is CATRLAGSTQYF. CDR3 bases: TGTGCCACCAGACTAGCGGGAAGTACGCAGTATTTT.

In its sample, this clone was seen a few times. The chain couples TRBV30 to TRBJ1-3, with TRBD1 identical over 8 bases. CDR1 and CDR2 (germline): GTSNPN, SVGIG (reference sequence). This CDR3 is built from 14 residues. V lost 8 bases to trimming and J lost 1 base; unmatched junction nucleotides: 7. CDR3 nucleotides: TGTGCCGGGGGGACAGGCCAGTCTGGAAACACCATATATTTT. This encodes CAGGTGQSGNTIYF.